This T cell receptor (beta chain) was identified in a study of long-term antiretroviral therapy in people with HIV (dated by TCRdb to the early 2020s). In the study overall: The earliest samples were collected about a decade before the 2015 WHO recommendation for immediate ART, when ART was typically delayed until CD4 counts fell. A retrospective serial study tested whether changes in peripheral blood TRB repertoire composition and diversity were associated with ART initiation and durable HIV suppression. A total of about 200 cryopreserved PBMC samples were contributed to the cohort by 30 adults with confirmed HIV infection, with samples collected serially over a mean of around 6 years (range 1-12). About 35% of the 30 participants with HIV were female. No cross-contamination during QIAcube processing was shown when test extractions of a monoclonal T-cell line were performed alongside fewer than 40 polyclonal samples. The study at large found these results: Inferences about post-ART repertoire changes are limited because no data were available on ART adherence, viral resistance or therapy changes. HIV repertoires had narrower CDR3 length ranges than controls, and the network structure suggested an antigen-experienced repertoire that shifted only slightly toward naive after ART. Because pre-ART samples had limited cell numbers, profiling was done on unsorted PBMC rather than on sorted CD4+ and CD8+ T cells. Expanded TRB clones identified before ART initiation dominated the repertoire at all time points, although this dominance fluctuated and declined in many PLHIV after ART. Since PBMC availability was limited, sequencing covered only the TCR beta chain, with no alpha chain pairing. ART initiation was associated with a significant increase in TRB diversity, but diversity stayed significantly below transplant donor controls even after long-term ART. The samples span the years 2004 to 2017, and the ART regimens used at that time may not be as effective as current regimens.

The immunoSEQ hsTCRB v3.0 assay was used at survey level resolution for TRB variable region sequencing. The targeted TRB sequencing depth was roughly 40,000-55,000 T-cell genomes per sample. Pooled TRB libraries were sequenced on an Illumina MiSeq with a v3 150-cycle kit. From the authors' description of their analysis: Analysis of repertoires was carried out in R inside a reproducible Nextflow workflow spanning QC, data transformation and analysis. Custom analyses were implemented in LymphoSeq2, an R package for AIRR-Seq data exploration. A few samples yielding fewer than 5000 total TRB sequences were excluded, leaving 188 analyzed HIV repertoires. Among the 190 or so HIV repertoires that were kept, under 60 were collected before ART initiation and roughly 130 were collected after ART initiation. Each repertoire was downsampled to 5000 TRB nucleotide sequences, and summary statistics were averaged across 100 downsampling iterations. The analysis kept only TRB sequences whose CDR3 regions were at least seven amino acids long. Two measures captured diversity: a Shannon entropy-derived clonality score and the Gini coefficient. In the repertoire networks, any two of the top 5000 CDR3 amino acid sequences were linked whenever the two sequences differed by an edit distance of one. GLIPH2 predicted antigen specificity groups and MHC restriction for TRB CDR3 amino acid sequences. Known CMV, EBV, HIV or tissue antigen associations were flagged by matching CDR3 amino acid sequences against VDJdb and McPAS-TCR. Pre-ART, post-ART and control groups were compared with Wilcoxon signed-rank tests and Holm-Bonferroni correction. The immuneACCESS repertoire file appears here via TCRdb, limited to in-frame rearrangements. These files lack a portion of the clones; in checked studies, under half of the deficit traces to unresolved V genes, and the cause of the others is not known. Clone size and the V and J calls come from that table; the DNA yielded D and trimming. The sample has 8,500 to 14,000 clones on record, roughly 91% of them singletons. The biggest ten clones account for 15% to 25% of the sample.

Cut back by 8 bases and 2 bases, the V and J ends lie 9 bases apart. According to the germline V gene, CDR1 reads MNHEY and CDR2 reads SVGAGI. From its cysteine to its phenylalanine, the CDR3 spans 13 amino acids. The CDR3 DNA has 39 bases and is translated from base 1. Participants were included only if at least one PBMC sample before ART initiation and at least two post-ART samples were available. Treatment was received in the United States of America by all participants with HIV. Before DNA extraction, cryopreserved samples containing roughly 0.85-11 million PBMC were thawed and washed. At the time of the earliest PBMC sample for each participant with HIV, ages ranged from roughly 23 to 55 years. PBMC samples were contributed by each participant from 1-4 timepoints before ART initiation and 2-8 timepoints after ART initiation, with a median of 7 samples. Serial HIV viral load, CD4+ T-cell count, ART history and demographic data were obtained for every participant. A Qiagen kit on a QIAcube was used to extract genomic DNA from unsorted PBMC, with samples processed in batches of 12.

As regards this clone: Its antigen is unknown. No quality values exist for individual bases; no much larger clone is one base distant.

Rearrangement joined TRBV6-5 to TRBJ2-2, with TRBD1 as a weak D call on 5 bases. Sequences were derived from unsorted PBMCs, sampled 0.2 years before starting antiretroviral therapy. The sequence was collected from a woman aged 40 to 50 with HIV. The DNA sequence is given as TGTGCCAGCTGTAGGACAAACACCGGGGAGCTGTTTTTT. It specifies CASCRTNTGELFF.